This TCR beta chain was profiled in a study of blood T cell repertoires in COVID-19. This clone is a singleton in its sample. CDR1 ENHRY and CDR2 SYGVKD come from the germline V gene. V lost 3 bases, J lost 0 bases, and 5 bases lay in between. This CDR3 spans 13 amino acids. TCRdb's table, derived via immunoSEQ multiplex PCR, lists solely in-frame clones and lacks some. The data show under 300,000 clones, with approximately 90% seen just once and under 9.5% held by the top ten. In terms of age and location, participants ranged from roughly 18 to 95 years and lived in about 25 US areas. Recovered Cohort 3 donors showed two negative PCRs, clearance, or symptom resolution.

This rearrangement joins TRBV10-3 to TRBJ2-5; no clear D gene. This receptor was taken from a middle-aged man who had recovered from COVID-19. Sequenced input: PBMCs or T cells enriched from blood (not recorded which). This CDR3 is CAISDGYQETQYF. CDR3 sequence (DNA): TGTGCCATCAGTGACGGGTACCAAGAGACCCAGTACTTC.